This T cell receptor beta chain originates from a study of Ad26.COV2.S vaccination and SARS-CoV-2 variants. The table came from immunoSEQ multiplex PCR; TCRdb's copy has only in-frame clones and leaves some out. Of around 370,000 clones listed, 92% are singletons. Trimming took 1 base from V and 0 from J, leaving 10 bases between them. CDR1 is MNHEY, CDR2 SMNVEV, per germline (reference sequence). This CDR3 is 15 amino acids long. The rearrangement uses TRBV27 and TRBJ2-7, with D possibly matching TRBD2 (7 bases). This clonotype was sampled from a human donor who had recovered from COVID-19. The sequenced sample was peripheral blood, obtained after recovery from COVID-19. CDR3 DNA: TGTGCCAGCAGTTTATTGGGGGGGCCCTCCTACGAGCAGTACTTC. This codes for CASSLLGGPSYEQYF.